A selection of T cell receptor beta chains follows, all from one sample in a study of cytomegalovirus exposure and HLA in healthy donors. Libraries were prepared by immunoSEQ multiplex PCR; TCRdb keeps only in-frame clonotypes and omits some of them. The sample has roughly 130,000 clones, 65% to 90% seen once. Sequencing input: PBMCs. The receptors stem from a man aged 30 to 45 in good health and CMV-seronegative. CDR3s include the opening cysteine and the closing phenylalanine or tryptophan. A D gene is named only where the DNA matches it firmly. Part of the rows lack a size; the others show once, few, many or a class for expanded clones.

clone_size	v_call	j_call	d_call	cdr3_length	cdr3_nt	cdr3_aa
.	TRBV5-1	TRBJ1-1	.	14	TGCGCCAGCAGATTTGCCCAGGGGATCACTGAAGCTTTCTTT	CASRFAQGITEAFF
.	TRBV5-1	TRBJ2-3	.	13	TGCGCCAGCAGCTTGCTACCCACAGATACGCAGTATTTT	CASSLLPTDTQYF
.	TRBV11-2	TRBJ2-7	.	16	TGTGCCAGCAGCTTAGATATAGCTACAGGCGCGACCGAGCAGTACTTC	CASSLDIATGATEQYF
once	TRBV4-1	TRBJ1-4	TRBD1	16	TGCGCCAGCAGCCAAGGGACAGGGAGGACTAATGAAAAACTGTTTTTT	CASSQGTGRTNEKLFF
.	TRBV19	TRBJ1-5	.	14	TGTGCCAGTAGTGTTACCCAGGGAAATCAGCCCCAGCATTTT	CASSVTQGNQPQHF
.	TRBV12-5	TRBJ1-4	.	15	TGTGCTAGTGGTTTGGCCGAGGTGGGGGCTGAAAAACTGTTTTTT	CASGLAEVGAEKLFF
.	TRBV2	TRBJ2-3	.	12	TGTGCCAGCGGTGGAGATTCAGATACGCAGTATTTT	CASGGDSDTQYF
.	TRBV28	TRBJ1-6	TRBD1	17	TGTGCCAGCAGTTTAGTTAGGGGGCCCTCCTATAATTCACCCCTCCACTTT	CASSLVRGPSYNSPLHF
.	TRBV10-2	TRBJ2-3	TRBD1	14	TGCGCCAGCAGTGGACAGGGGACGGCAGATACGCAGTATTTT	CASSGQGTADTQYF
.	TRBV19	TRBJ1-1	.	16	TGTGCCAGTAGCCCTGCCGGAGCTTTCGGGGGCACTGAAGCTTTCTTT	CASSPAGAFGGTEAFF